This T cell receptor beta chain was profiled in a study of blood T cell repertoires in COVID-19. Study at large: Sites in the United States, Italy and Spain provided acute and convalescent COVID-19 samples. T cells, B-cell-depleted T cells, or PBMCs supplied cDNA or gDNA.

In this sample, this clone turned up a few times. Germline values: CDR1 MRHNA, CDR2 SNTAGT. The CDR3 has 14 residues. V was clipped by 5 bases and J by 3 bases; unmatched bases: 3. TCRdb's table, derived via immunoSEQ multiplex PCR, lists solely in-frame clones and lacks some. The repertoire holds about 260,000 clones, with around 84% as singletons. Material: PBMCs or T cells enriched from blood (not recorded which). The receptor was derived from a young man with acute COVID-19. The genes are TRBV6-4 and TRBJ2-2, with TRBD1 matching 7 bases. For the CDR3, the DNA is TGTGCCAGCAGTACTGGACAGGACACCGGGGAGCTGTTTTTT. It specifies CASSTGQDTGELFF.